The entry below gives a single T cell receptor beta chain sequence along with its context. Its target is unknown. These data originate in a study of T cell responses to AZD1222 COVID-19 vaccine. Study-level results: Spike-wide coverage was observed for vaccine-associated CD4 TCRs, with dominant responses at 160-218 and 743-854. Baseline seropositivity occurred in only six AZD1222 recipients. Most donors were white British, females outnumbered males, and clonal diversity was possibly underestimated. Researchers took repertoire samples only after the peak T cell response had come.

The method was immunoSEQ multiplex PCR; TCRdb's version includes in-frame clones alone and lacks a portion of them. The table lists about 180,000 clones, 70% to 90% of them singletons, with approximately 7.7% in the top ten. This CDR3 region has 12 residues. Deletions cut 1 base from V and 6 bases from J, with 7 bases between. Germline CDR1 and CDR2: SGHRS and YFSETQ. This TCR was recovered from an adult in good health. Here the sequenced sample was peripheral blood, taken on day 0 of AZD1222 vaccination. The rearrangement uses TRBV5-1 and TRBJ1-1; D remains ambiguous. CDR3 sequence: CASSLYGAEAFF. In nucleotides, the CDR3 is TGCGCCAGCAGCTTGTACGGGGCTGAAGCTTTCTTT.